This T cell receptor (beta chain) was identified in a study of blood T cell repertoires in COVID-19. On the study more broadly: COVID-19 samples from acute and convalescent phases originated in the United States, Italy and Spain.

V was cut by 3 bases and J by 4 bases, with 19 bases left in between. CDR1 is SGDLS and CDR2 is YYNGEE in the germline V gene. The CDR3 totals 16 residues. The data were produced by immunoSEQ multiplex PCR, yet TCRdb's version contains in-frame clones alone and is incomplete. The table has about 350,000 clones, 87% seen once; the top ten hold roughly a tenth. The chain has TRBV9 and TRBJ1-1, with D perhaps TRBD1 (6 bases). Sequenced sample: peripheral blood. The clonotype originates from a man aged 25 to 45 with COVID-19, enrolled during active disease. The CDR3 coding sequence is TGTGCCAGCAGCGCCACAGGGTGGGGATGGGGCACTGAAGCTTTCTTT. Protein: CASSATGWGWGTEAFF.